The rows below give T cell receptor beta chains drawn from one sample of a study of blood T cell repertoires in COVID-19. The data were produced by immunoSEQ multiplex PCR, yet TCRdb's version contains in-frame clones alone and is incomplete. The sample carries nearly 200,000 clones, approximately 80% recorded once. Sequencing was done on a sample of peripheral blood. The receptors come from a man between 60 and 70 years old with COVID-19, enrolled during active disease. Both conserved end residues are part of each CDR3.

j_gene	v_gene	CDR3aa
TRBJ2-7	TRBV3-1/TRBV3-2	CASSQGLAGEYEQYF
TRBJ1-4	TRBV15	CATSHWRETNEKLFF
TRBJ1-1	TRBV20-1	CSASVGGRTEAFF
TRBJ1-2	TRBV19	CASSKGTGGYGYTF
TRBJ2-3	TRBV3-1/TRBV3-2	CASSRTSGRVDTQYF
TRBJ2-3	TRBV28	CASILRGLGTSTDTQYF
TRBJ1-1	TRBV6-5	CASSYSGRLNTEAFF
TRBJ1-5	TRBV19	CASSIVKGAGSNQPQHF
TRBJ1-1	TRBV6-5	CASSTGQGLILAFF
TRBJ2-3	TRBV27	CASSSSGTSWGTQYF
TRBJ2-7	TRBV19	CASSDDRSYEQYF
TRBJ2-5	TRBV3-1/TRBV3-2	CASSQGPGLAGETQYF
TRBJ2-2	TRBV7-9	CASSLVGPRELFF
TRBJ1-1	TRBV10-2	CASRGLNTEAFF
TRBJ1-2	TRBV2	CASSSQGARYGYTF
TRBJ1-2	TRBV3-1/TRBV3-2	CASSQLTGGYTF
TRBJ2-5	TRBV5-4	CASSFGTGLQETQYF
TRBJ1-1	TRBV28	CASSLVSLSGPWGPEAFF
TRBJ1-1	TRBV6-5	CASSSPGGGQAFF
TRBJ1-4	TRBV4-2	CASSQGHLNNEKLFF
TRBJ2-6	TRBV28	CASSLEGTGANVLTF
TRBJ2-3	TRBV24-1	CATSDGGGSDTQYF
TRBJ2-5	TRBV5-1	CASSLLQPSLQETQYF
TRBJ1-1	TRBV11-2	CASSLVGLNTEAFF
TRBJ1-1	TRBV5-1	CASSLDRATEAFF
TRBJ1-1	TRBV12-3/TRBV12-4	CASSRGRGEAFF
TRBJ2-7	TRBV5-1	CASSNSGAEYEQYF
TRBJ2-1	TRBV5-8	CASSPLRRSYNEQFF
TRBJ2-7	TRBV6-6	CASSYSIFQGAREQYF
TRBJ2-2	TRBV29-1	CTLNGDTGELFF
TRBJ2-1	TRBV7-9	CASRQSRAAGGWNEQFF
TRBJ1-1	TRBV25-1	CASSSYRGNTEAFF
TRBJ1-2	TRBV3-1/TRBV3-2	CASRRTGQGARDYGYTF
TRBJ2-7	TRBV7-2	CASSLRRKRQGAFQFEQYF